This T cell receptor beta chain comes out of a study of T cells in localized non-small cell lung cancer. Germline CDR1 reads GTSNPN; CDR2 reads SVGIG (reference sequence). The V end was cut by 3 bases, the J end by 0 bases, with 17 bases between. The CDR3 contains 16 residues. Sequenced by immunoSEQ multiplex PCR; TCRdb stores in-frame clones only, minus some. This table holds fewer than 100,000 clones, around 84% found once. As to this clone: Antigen: not known.

General study points: Among the top 100 tumor clones, a median about 60 appeared in adjacent lung. The greatest T cell clonality was found in uninvolved adjacent lung (higher than in tumor).

This chain uses TRBV30 with TRBJ1-1; D remains ambiguous. This receptor was obtained from a female donor aged 60 or older with stage I lung adenocarcinoma. This specimen was peripheral blood, taken before any cancer treatment. Written as DNA, the CDR3 is TGTGCCTGGAGCCCCTCCTGGGCCAGCATGAACACTGAAGCTTTCTTT. Its translation: CAWSPSWASMNTEAFF.